The rows below give T cell receptor beta chains drawn from one sample of a study of identical twins. TCRdb re-called the 5' RACE reads through MiXCR, storing one row per CDR3 protein. The repertoire includes 500,000 to 650,000 distinct CDR3 sequences, about 7.1% of them detected once, and 1.6% sits in the top ten. The same sample was also used in a study of yellow fever vaccine responses in identical twins.

The sequenced sample was PBMCs. Receptors originate from a woman under 30 in good health. Each CDR3 is given without its conserved first and last residue.

V gene	J gene	CDR3 protein
TRBV28	TRBJ1-5	ASSSPEGEGQPQH
TRBV29-1	TRBJ1-3	SVEDRYSGNTIY
TRBV4-1	TRBJ1-1	ASSQPSVSEAF
TRBV28	TRBJ2-1	ASRYTSLGEQF
TRBV6-5	TRBJ2-1	ASSSLRFSGEQF
TRBV10-3	TRBJ2-1	AISEVGTNEQF
TRBV12-3/TRBV12-4	TRBJ2-1	ASNGPRDRGNNEQF
TRBV4-1	TRBJ2-1	ASSQDGTSGTSSYNEQF
TRBV28	TRBJ1-1	ASSPARGGRETF
TRBV2	TRBJ2-1	ASSAHQDYSEQF
TRBV12-3/TRBV12-4	TRBJ2-3	ASSPRGRGTQY
TRBV15	TRBJ2-2	ATSRPGQGYTGELF
TRBV20-1	TRBJ2-1	SARDQELANSYNEQF
TRBV4-1	TRBJ2-5	ASSQDGGPLRIQETQY
TRBV10-3	TRBJ2-5	AISGTSSETQY